This T cell receptor (beta chain) was found in a study of blood T cell repertoires in COVID-19. Overall study context: The United States, Italy and Spain provided the acute and convalescent COVID-19 samples.

Participant-given clinical history determined each cohort assignment. The germline V and J ends were trimmed by 5 bases and 0 bases, with 14 bases remaining between them. The CDR3 has 15 amino acids. The germline V gene encodes CDR1 SGHTA and CDR2 FQGNSA. This clone has only a few counts. Produced via immunoSEQ multiplex PCR; TCRdb's table is partial and in-frame only. The profile covers roughly 180,000 clones, with approximately 80% appearing a single time and about 15% taken by the ten largest. This sequence was found in a man aged 60-69 years who had been exposed to COVID-19. V is TRBV7-2 and J is TRBJ2-7, with D possibly being TRBD2 (6 bases). Sequencing was done on a sample of PBMCs or T cells enriched from blood (not recorded which). The chain's CDR3 is CASSRGTESSYEQYF. The CDR3 coding sequence is TGTGCCAGCAGCCGCGGGACGGAAAGCTCCTACGAGCAGTACTTC.